The rows below give T cell receptor beta chains drawn from one sample of a study of blood T cell repertoires in COVID-19. Only in-frame clones appear in the TCRdb table, and some are missing; sequencing was by immunoSEQ multiplex PCR. The sample has more than 200,000 clones; roughly 88% are singletons. Sequencing was performed on peripheral blood. The receptors stem from a man aged 35-49 years with acute or convalescent COVID-19. Each CDR3 is given with its conserved first and last residue. The order of the fields is CDR3 length, clone size, J gene, V gene, D gene, CDR3 DNA, CDR3 protein. A D gene is named only where the DNA matches it firmly. Size is stated for part of the rows, as once, few or many counts, or as a class when the clone is expanded.

len: 15; abundance: -; j_gene: TRBJ2-5; v_gene: TRBV4-1; d_gene: TRBD2; CDR3nt: TGCGCCAGCAGCCAGACTAGCGGGCTTCAAGAGACCCAGTACTTC; CDR3aa: CASSQTSGLQETQYF
len: 12; abundance: -; j_gene: TRBJ1-5; v_gene: TRBV12-3/TRBV12-4; d_gene: -; CDR3nt: TGTGCCAGCACGGCAGGGAATCAGCCCCAGCATTTT; CDR3aa: CASTAGNQPQHF
len: 11; abundance: -; j_gene: TRBJ1-1; v_gene: TRBV30; d_gene: -; CDR3nt: TGTGCCTGGAGTGGGCTGCCTGAAGCTTTCTTT; CDR3aa: CAWSGLPEAFF
len: 15; abundance: -; j_gene: TRBJ2-1; v_gene: TRBV7-8; d_gene: TRBD1; CDR3nt: TGTGCCAGCAGCTTTTCCGGGACAGGGGGCAAGGAGCAGTTCTTC; CDR3aa: CASSFSGTGGKEQFF
len: 13; abundance: -; j_gene: TRBJ1-3; v_gene: TRBV6-6; d_gene: -; CDR3nt: TGTGCCAGCAGCATGGGGCCTGGAAACACCATATATTTT; CDR3aa: CASSMGPGNTIYF
len: 14; abundance: -; j_gene: TRBJ1-5; v_gene: TRBV5-1; d_gene: -; CDR3nt: TGCGCCAGCAGCTTGGAGGGGGTGAATCAGCCCCAGCATTTT; CDR3aa: CASSLEGVNQPQHF
len: 16; abundance: -; j_gene: TRBJ2-3; v_gene: TRBV5-1; d_gene: TRBD2; CDR3nt: TGCGCCAGCAGCTTGGGAGGACTAGCGCGGACAGATACGCAGTATTTT; CDR3aa: CASSLGGLARTDTQYF
len: 15; abundance: -; j_gene: TRBJ1-4; v_gene: TRBV11-2; d_gene: TRBD1; CDR3nt: TGTGCCAGCAGCTCTCAGACAGGGGCTAATGAAAAACTGTTTTTT; CDR3aa: CASSSQTGANEKLFF
len: 18; abundance: few; j_gene: TRBJ2-1; v_gene: TRBV12-5; d_gene: TRBD2; CDR3nt: TGTGCTAGTGGTTTAAGACTAGCGGAGGCCACCGGTTACAATGAGCAGTTCTTC; CDR3aa: CASGLRLAEATGYNEQFF
len: 15; abundance: -; j_gene: TRBJ1-4; v_gene: TRBV7-9; d_gene: -; CDR3nt: TGTGCCAGCAGCTTGGACAGCTCAACTAATGAAAAACTGTTTTTT; CDR3aa: CASSLDSSTNEKLFF
len: 14; abundance: -; j_gene: TRBJ1-1; v_gene: TRBV15; d_gene: TRBD1; CDR3nt: TGTGCCACCAGCAGGGGGGACAGGAGGAATGAAGCTTTCTTT; CDR3aa: CATSRGDRRNEAFF
len: 14; abundance: -; j_gene: TRBJ2-7; v_gene: TRBV11-2; d_gene: TRBD2; CDR3nt: TGTGCCAGCAGCGGGACTAGCGGGTACTACGAGCAGTACTTC; CDR3aa: CASSGTSGYYEQYF
len: 14; abundance: once; j_gene: TRBJ2-7; v_gene: TRBV5-4; d_gene: TRBD1; CDR3nt: TGTGCCAGCAGCTTGGCCGGACAGGGTGGTAAGCAGTACTTC; CDR3aa: CASSLAGQGGKQYF
len: 13; abundance: -; j_gene: TRBJ1-6; v_gene: TRBV6-5; d_gene: -; CDR3nt: TGTGCCAGCTGGGAGGATACCGGATCACCCCTCCACTTT; CDR3aa: CASWEDTGSPLHF
len: 13; abundance: -; j_gene: TRBJ1-2; v_gene: TRBV4-2; d_gene: -; CDR3nt: TGTGCCAGCAGCCCCTCAAGCAACTATGGCTACACCTTC; CDR3aa: CASSPSSNYGYTF
len: 14; abundance: -; j_gene: TRBJ2-2; v_gene: TRBV4-3; d_gene: -; CDR3nt: TGCGCCAGCAGCTCCCACAGGGACACCGGGGAGCTGTTTTTT; CDR3aa: CASSSHRDTGELFF
len: 14; abundance: once; j_gene: TRBJ1-5; v_gene: TRBV7-8; d_gene: -; CDR3nt: TGTGCCAGCAGCTTAGTACAGGGAGGGGAGCCCCAGCATTTT; CDR3aa: CASSLVQGGEPQHF
len: 15; abundance: -; j_gene: TRBJ2-4; v_gene: TRBV5-4; d_gene: TRBD2; CDR3nt: TGTGCCAGCAGCGCTAATGCGGGAGGGCGGAACATTCAGTACTTC; CDR3aa: CASSANAGGRNIQYF
len: 15; abundance: -; j_gene: TRBJ2-3; v_gene: TRBV5-1; d_gene: TRBD2; CDR3nt: TGCGCCAGCAGCTTAGCTAGCGGGATGGGAGATACGCAGTATTTT; CDR3aa: CASSLASGMGDTQYF
len: 15; abundance: -; j_gene: TRBJ1-4; v_gene: TRBV27; d_gene: -; CDR3nt: TGTGCCAGCCGCTCCAGCAGGGGCTTCTGGGAAAAACTGTTTTTT; CDR3aa: CASRSSRGFWEKLFF